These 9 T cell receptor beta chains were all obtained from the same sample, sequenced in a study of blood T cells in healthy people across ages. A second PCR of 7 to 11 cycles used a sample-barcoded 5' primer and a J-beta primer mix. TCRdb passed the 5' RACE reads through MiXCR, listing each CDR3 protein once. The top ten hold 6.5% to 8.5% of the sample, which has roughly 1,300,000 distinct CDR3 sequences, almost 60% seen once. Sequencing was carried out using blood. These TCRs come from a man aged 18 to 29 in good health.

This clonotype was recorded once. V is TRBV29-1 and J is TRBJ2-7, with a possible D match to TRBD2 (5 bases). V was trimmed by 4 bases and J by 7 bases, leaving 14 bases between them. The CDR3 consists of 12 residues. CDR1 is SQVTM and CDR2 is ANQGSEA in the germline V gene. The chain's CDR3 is CSVVRESNEQYF. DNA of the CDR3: TGCAGCGTTGTAAGGGAGTCCAATGAGCAGTACTTC.

The CDR3 loop reads CASSRPGQGSNEQFF. CDR3 nucleotide sequence: TGTGCCAGCAGCCGGCCGGGACAGGGTTCCAATGAGCAGTTCTTC. This chain joins TRBV7-2 and TRBJ2-1; 9 bases are shared with TRBD1. Looked up from germline, CDR1 is SGHTA and CDR2 is FQGNSA. This CDR3 is 15 amino acids long. V lost 5 bases and J lost 6; bases outside the gene matches: 8.

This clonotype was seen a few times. The CDR3 nucleotides read TGCGCCAGCAGCCAAGAGTGGACTGTGAAAGAGACCCAGTACTTC. Encoded protein: CASSQEWTVKETQYF. The chain has TRBV4-3 and TRBJ2-5; possible D gene TRBD2, 5 bases. The CDR3 has 15 residues. Trimming left V 0 bases short and J 3 bases short, with 11 bases between. Germline-derived CDR1 and CDR2 are LGHNA and YSLEER.

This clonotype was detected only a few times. The chain's CDR3 is CASSLKQVDGEQFF. The CDR3 DNA sequence: TGCGCCAGCAGCTTGAAACAGGTAGATGGTGAGCAGTTCTTC. V is TRBV5-1 and J is TRBJ2-1; D is possibly TRBD1 (5 bases). The V end lost 1 base, the J end lost 9 bases, and 14 bases lay between the germline ends. The CDR3 consists of 14 residues. In germline, CDR1 is SGHRS, CDR2 YFSETQ.

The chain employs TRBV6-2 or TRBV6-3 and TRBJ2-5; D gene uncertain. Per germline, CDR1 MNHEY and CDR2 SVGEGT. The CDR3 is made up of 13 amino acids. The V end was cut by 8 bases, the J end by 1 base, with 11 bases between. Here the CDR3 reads CASDQSTQETQYF. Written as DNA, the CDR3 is TGTGCCAGCGACCAGAGCACCCAAGAGACCCAGTACTTC.

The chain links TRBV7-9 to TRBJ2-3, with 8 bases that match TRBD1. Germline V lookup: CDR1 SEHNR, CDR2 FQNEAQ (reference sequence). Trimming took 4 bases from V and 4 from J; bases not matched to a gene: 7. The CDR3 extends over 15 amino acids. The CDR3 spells CASSSTGERPDTQYF. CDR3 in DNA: TGTGCCAGCAGCTCGACAGGGGAGAGGCCAGATACGCAGTATTTT.

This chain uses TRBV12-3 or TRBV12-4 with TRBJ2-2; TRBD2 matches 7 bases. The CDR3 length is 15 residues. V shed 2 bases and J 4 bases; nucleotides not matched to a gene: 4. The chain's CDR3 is CASSLRPGGTGELFF. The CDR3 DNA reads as TGTGCCAGCAGTTTAAGACCGGGGGGCACCGGGGAGCTGTTTTTT.

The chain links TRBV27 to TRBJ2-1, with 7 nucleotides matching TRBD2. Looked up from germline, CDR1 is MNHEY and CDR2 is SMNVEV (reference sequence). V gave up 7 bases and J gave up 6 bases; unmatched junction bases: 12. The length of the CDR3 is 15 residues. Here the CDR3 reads CASTFTGLRPNEQFF. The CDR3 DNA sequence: TGTGCCAGCACCTTTACGGGACTAAGGCCCAATGAGCAGTTCTTC.

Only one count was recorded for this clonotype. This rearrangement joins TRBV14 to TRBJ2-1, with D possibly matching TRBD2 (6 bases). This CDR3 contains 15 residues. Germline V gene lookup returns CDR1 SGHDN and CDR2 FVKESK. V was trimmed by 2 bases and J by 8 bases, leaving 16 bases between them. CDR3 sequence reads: CASSQLGLPEYEQFF. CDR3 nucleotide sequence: TGTGCCAGCAGCCAATTAGGACTACCCGAATATGAGCAGTTCTTC.